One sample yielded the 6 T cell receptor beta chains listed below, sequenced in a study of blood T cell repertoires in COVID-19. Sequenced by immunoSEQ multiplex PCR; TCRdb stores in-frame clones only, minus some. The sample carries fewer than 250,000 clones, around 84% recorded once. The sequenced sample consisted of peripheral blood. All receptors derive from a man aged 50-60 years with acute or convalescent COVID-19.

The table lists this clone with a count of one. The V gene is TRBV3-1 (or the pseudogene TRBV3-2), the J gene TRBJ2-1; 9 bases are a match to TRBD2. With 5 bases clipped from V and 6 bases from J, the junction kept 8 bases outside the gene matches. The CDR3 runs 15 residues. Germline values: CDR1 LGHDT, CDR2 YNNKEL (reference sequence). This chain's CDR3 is CASSLSRGGANEQFF. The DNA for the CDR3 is TGTGCCAGCAGCTTAAGTCGCGGGGGGGCCAATGAGCAGTTCTTC.

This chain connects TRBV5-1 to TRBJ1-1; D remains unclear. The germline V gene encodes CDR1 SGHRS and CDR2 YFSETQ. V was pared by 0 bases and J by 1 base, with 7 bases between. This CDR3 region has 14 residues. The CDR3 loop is CASSLATSNTEAFF. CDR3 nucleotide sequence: TGCGCCAGCAGCTTGGCGACTTCGAACACTGAAGCTTTCTTT.

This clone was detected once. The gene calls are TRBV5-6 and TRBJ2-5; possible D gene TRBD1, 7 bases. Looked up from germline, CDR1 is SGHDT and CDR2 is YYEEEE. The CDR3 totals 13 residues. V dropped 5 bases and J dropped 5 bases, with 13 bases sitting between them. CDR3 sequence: CASRTQGRETQYF. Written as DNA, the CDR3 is TGTGCCAGCAGAACACAGGGGAGGGAGACCCAGTACTTC.

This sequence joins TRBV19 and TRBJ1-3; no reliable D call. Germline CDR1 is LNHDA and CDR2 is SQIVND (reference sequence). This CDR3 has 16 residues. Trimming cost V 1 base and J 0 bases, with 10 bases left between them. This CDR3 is CASSIGGRSSGNTIYF. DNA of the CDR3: TGTGCCAGTAGTATAGGTGGGCGAAGCTCTGGAAACACCATATATTTT.

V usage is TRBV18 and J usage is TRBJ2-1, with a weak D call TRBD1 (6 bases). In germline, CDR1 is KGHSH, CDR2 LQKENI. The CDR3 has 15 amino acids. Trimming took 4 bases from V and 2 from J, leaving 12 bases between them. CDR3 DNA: TGTGCCAGCTCACAAGAGCAGGGGCCCTACAATGAGCAGTTCTTC. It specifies CASSQEQGPYNEQFF.

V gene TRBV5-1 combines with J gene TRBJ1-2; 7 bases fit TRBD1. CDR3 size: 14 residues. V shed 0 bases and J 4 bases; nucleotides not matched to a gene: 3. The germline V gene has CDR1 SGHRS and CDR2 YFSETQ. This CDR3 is CASSLDRGLYGYTF. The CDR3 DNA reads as TGCGCCAGCAGCTTGGATAGGGGGCTCTATGGCTACACCTTC. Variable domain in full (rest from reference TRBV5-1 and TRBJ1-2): KAGVTQTPRYLIKTRGQQVTLSCSPISGHRSVSWYQQTPGQGLQFLFEYFSETQRNKGNFPGRFSGRQFSNSRSEMNVSTLELGDSALYLCASSLDRGLYGYTFGSGTRLTVV.